This T cell receptor (beta chain) stems from a study of OX40 agonist ivuxolimab in advanced cancers. Study context: At doses from 0.01 to 10 mg/kg, patients were given intravenous ivuxolimab every 2 weeks.

The CDR3 is made up of 15 amino acids. The germline V gene has CDR1 SGHRS and CDR2 YFSETQ. V lost 0 bases to trimming and J lost 7 bases, with 13 bases between them. The table came from immunoSEQ multiplex PCR; TCRdb's copy has only in-frame clones and leaves some out. Altogether around 56,000 clones are present, roughly 88% being singletons, with the ten largest covering over 8.5%. Study-wide results and caveats: There were, on average, more expanded clones in CD8+ T cells than in CD4+. Clonal expansion was among the lowest in partial responders at 0.1-3.0 mg/kg, especially CD8+. CD4+ and CD8+ blood T cells expanded clonally by week 6 at 0.1 to 3.0 mg/kg.

As concerns this clone: What it binds is not known.

V usage is TRBV5-1 and J usage is TRBJ2-2, with D tentatively TRBD1 (6 bases). Sequenced here: CD4+ or CD8+ T cells sorted from blood, sampled in a trial of the OX40 agonist ivuxolimab. The sequence was obtained from an adult with an advanced solid tumor such as melanoma, head and neck, liver or kidney cancer. The CDR3 nucleotides are TGCGCCAGCAGCTTGGGGTGGACAGCCAACGGGGAGCTGTTTTTT. Translating it yields CASSLGWTANGELFF.